This TCR beta chain was profiled in a study of beta chain features in type 1 diabetes. About this clone itself: Its antigen is still unknown.

Heparinised blood was drawn once per donor, averaging approximately 100 mL. Cells sorted by CD45RO/CCR7/CD25/CD127/CD95/CD27 comprised CD4+ naive, central memory, regulatory and stem cell-like memory cells. Sorting produced populations that all topped 95% purity. The authors reverse transcribed all of the isolated RNA, so sequencing captured expressed TCRB transcripts. TCRdb's copy holds only in-frame clones and misses some; the assay was immunoSEQ multiplex PCR. The data contain about 710,000 clones, over 13% of them seen just once; the ten biggest clones take up 0.035% to 0.045%. Study-wide results and limits: Shortening of TCRB CDR3s, moderate but significant, appeared in all four CD4+ subsets of Type 1 diabetes patients. At VDJ recombination sites, type 1 diabetes patients had fewer insertions and more deleted nucleotides.

The receptor was isolated from a man between 18 and 29 years old with type 1 diabetes. Sample: naive CD4+ T cells from blood.

The CDR3 loop is CASSLVGGVLFF. CDR3 bases: TGTGCCAGCAGCTTGGTGGGGGGAGTGCTGTTTTTT. The rearrangement links TRBV11-2 to TRBJ1-4; perhaps TRBD1 as D (5 bases). V dropped 3 bases and J dropped 14 bases, with 13 bases sitting between them. The CDR3 sequence is 12 residues long. CDR1 and CDR2 (germline): SGHAT, FQNNGV.